Listed here are 24 T cell receptor beta chains from one sample, sequenced in a study of T cell responses to AZD1222 COVID-19 vaccine. Assay used: immunoSEQ multiplex PCR; TCRdb lists only in-frame clones, some missing. The sample yields roughly 260,000 clones, approximately 93% seen once. Here the sequenced sample was peripheral blood, taken on day 0 of AZD1222 vaccination. The receptors were sampled from an adult in good health.

Notes on this clone: Other DNA sequences in this specimen translate into the identical CDR3. The V and J genes are TRBV5-1 and TRBJ1-1; D is possibly TRBD1 (5 bases). V gave up 1 base and J gave up 1 base, with 5 bases separating them. Looked up from germline, CDR1 is SGHRS and CDR2 is YFSETQ. The CDR3 totals 13 residues. Written as DNA, the CDR3 is TGCGCCAGCAGCTTGACAGGGAACACTGAAGCTTTCTTT. This encodes CASSLTGNTEAFF.

The chain carries TRBV28 and TRBJ2-7; TRBD2 agrees at 13 bases. V lost 7 bases and J lost 5; bases outside the gene matches: 14. The CDR3 runs 17 residues. Germline CDR1 is MDHEN and CDR2 is SYDVKM. CDR3 loop: CASTVRRLAGGGDEQYF. In DNA, the CDR3 is TGTGCCAGCACCGTAAGGAGACTAGCGGGGGGAGGGGACGAGCAGTACTTC.

The chain combines TRBV6-5 with TRBJ2-2; tentatively, D is TRBD1 (6 bases). The CDR3 length is 14 residues. Germline V gives CDR1 MNHEY, CDR2 SVGAGI. The V gene lost 10 bases and the J gene lost 4 bases, with 16 bases spanning the gap. Written as DNA, the CDR3 is TGTGCCATCCAGGGGATCCCGGCCACCGGGGAGCTGTTTTTT. Translation: CAIQGIPATGELFF.

The chain is built from TRBV27 and TRBJ1-2, with D uncertain. This CDR3 is 13 amino acids long. Trimming removed 6 bases at V and 4 bases at J, with 12 bases between. Germline V gene data show CDR1 as MNHEY and CDR2 as SMNVEV (reference sequence). The CDR3 region is CASRDPGIYGYTF. CDR3 bases: TGTGCCAGCAGGGATCCCGGGATCTATGGCTACACCTTC.

The chain combines TRBV4-3 with TRBJ1-3, with TRBD1 matching over 8 bases. Germline CDR1 is LGHNA and CDR2 is YSLEER. The V and J ends lost 2 bases and 3 bases, in that order; junction bases with no gene match: 3. The CDR3 runs 15 residues. In nucleotides, the CDR3 is TGCGCCAGCAGCCAAAGGACAGGGAATGGAAACACCATATATTTT. Its protein product is CASSQRTGNGNTIYF.

V usage is TRBV6-8 and J usage is TRBJ1-1; D gene unclear. This CDR3 is built from 11 residues. The V gene's germline CDR1 is MNHGY and CDR2 SAAAGT. Trimming cost V 2 bases and J 4 bases, with 2 bases left between them. The CDR3 loop is CASSYTTEAFF. DNA of the CDR3: TGTGCCAGCAGTTACACCACTGAAGCTTTCTTT.

V usage is TRBV6-5 and J usage is TRBJ2-7; 11 nucleotides match TRBD2. Germline CDR1 MNHEY, CDR2 SVGAGI. The CDR3 sequence is 14 residues long. The V and J ends lost 4 bases and 6 bases, in that order; junction bases with no gene match: 5. The CDR3 loop reads CASSSLAGESEQYF. The CDR3 bases are TGTGCCAGCAGTTCACTAGCGGGAGAAAGCGAGCAGTACTTC.

The V call is TRBV5-1, the J call TRBJ2-1, with a weak D call TRBD1 (6 bases). Trimming shortened V by 5 bases and J by 5 bases, and 11 bases separated the two germline ends. Germline CDR1 and CDR2: SGHRS and YFSETQ. This CDR3 has 13 amino acids. CDR3 sequence reads: CASRDRGNNEQFF. The CDR3 DNA reads TGCGCCAGCAGAGATAGGGGGAACAATGAGCAGTTCTTC.

The chain employs TRBV7-6 and TRBJ2-3; TRBD1 agrees at 8 bases. Germline V lookup: CDR1 SGHVS, CDR2 FNYEAQ. V was clipped by 1 base and J by 2 bases; unmatched bases: 5. This CDR3 spans 16 amino acids. The CDR3 here is CASSLGTGQATDTQYF. The CDR3 region has the DNA TGTGCCAGCAGCTTAGGGACAGGGCAGGCCACAGATACGCAGTATTTT.

This chain connects TRBV3-1 (or the pseudogene TRBV3-2) to TRBJ1-3; 9 nucleotides agree with TRBD1. Trimming took 5 bases from V and 4 from J; bases not matched to a gene: 0. The CDR3 runs to 13 residues. Germline V CDR1 and CDR2: LGHDT, YNNKEL (reference sequence). The CDR3 nucleotides are TGTGCCAGCAGCACAGGGGGCGGAAACACCATATATTTT. Its protein is CASSTGGGNTIYF.

This chain links TRBV19 with TRBJ1-5; no clear D. This CDR3 has 13 amino acids. Germline V gene lookup returns CDR1 LNHDA and CDR2 SQIVND (reference sequence). V was pared by 3 bases and J by 4 bases, with 7 bases between. The CDR3 DNA sequence: TGTGCCAGTAGTATTTCAGCGAATCAGCCCCAGCATTTT. Translation gives CASSISANQPQHF.

This clone was detected only a few times. The rearrangement uses TRBV29-1 and TRBJ1-2; a possible D gene is TRBD1 (5 bases). Germline CDR1 and CDR2: SQVTM and ANQGSEA. Deletions cut 6 bases from V and 6 bases from J, with 17 bases between. The CDR3 is made up of 13 amino acids. In nucleotides, the CDR3 is TGCAGCGTGGGACCGATCCATGTCGATGGCTACACCTTC. It specifies CSVGPIHVDGYTF.

The chain couples TRBV24-1 to TRBJ2-3; D is uncertain. Looked up from germline, CDR1 is KGHDR and CDR2 is SFDVKD. This CDR3 has 14 amino acids. V was clipped by 5 bases and J by 3 bases, with 11 bases between them. CDR3 residues: CATSVKGPTDTQYF. The DNA for the CDR3 is TGTGCCACCAGTGTAAAGGGTCCGACAGATACGCAGTATTTT.

The chain has TRBV3-1 (or the pseudogene TRBV3-2) and TRBJ2-2; the match to TRBD2 covers 14 bases. V lost 3 bases, J lost 8 bases, and 14 bases stayed unmatched. Germline V lookup: CDR1 LGHDT, CDR2 YNNKEL (reference sequence). CDR3 size: 19 residues. Here the CDR3 reads CASSQLGPGTSGRGGELFF. The CDR3 DNA reads TGTGCCAGCAGCCAGTTGGGCCCCGGGACTAGCGGGAGAGGTGGGGAGCTGTTTTTT.

The rearrangement links TRBV28 to TRBJ1-5, with unresolved D. Between the trimmed V and J ends, which lost 3 bases and 2 bases, there was a span of 14 bases. The CDR3 has 16 residues. Germline V gene lookup returns CDR1 MDHEN and CDR2 SYDVKM. The CDR3 nucleotides are TGTGCCAGCAGTTTGGGTCGGGGTTTTGGCAATCAGCCCCAGCATTTT. Its protein is CASSLGRGFGNQPQHF.

The CDR3 DNA reads as TGCAGCGTTGATCGGGGAGGGGACACTGAAGCTTTCTTT. It encodes CSVDRGGDTEAFF. The chain combines TRBV29-1 with TRBJ1-1, with a weak D call TRBD1 (5 bases). The ends were cut back, 3 bases at V and 3 bases at J, with 11 bases in the middle. The CDR3 totals 13 residues. CDR1 is SQVTM, CDR2 ANQGSEA, per germline. The full variable domain, in which reference TRBV29-1 and TRBJ1-1 provide the parts outside the CDR3, is SAVISQKPSRDICQRGTSLTIQCQVDSQVTMMFWYRQQPGQSLTLIATANQGSEATYESGFVIDKFPISRPNLTFSTLTVSNMSPEDSSIYLCSVDRGGDTEAFFGQGTRLTVV.

The rearrangement links TRBV4-2 to TRBJ1-2; 7 bases fit TRBD1. Germline V CDR1 and CDR2: LGHNA, YNFKEQ. The ends lost 1 base at V and 4 bases at J; junction bases unmatched: 15. The CDR3 covers 18 residues. The CDR3 DNA reads TGTGCCAGCAGCCAAGGCATCCTGACCAGGGGGGTAGGCTATGGCTACACCTTC. Translated, it gives CASSQGILTRGVGYGYTF.

This chain uses TRBV4-3 with TRBJ2-7, with 7 bases fitting TRBD1. The CDR3 length is 13 residues. The ends lost 4 bases at V and 2 bases at J; junction bases unmatched: 2. Germline-derived CDR1 and CDR2 are LGHNA and YSLEER. The CDR3, as DNA: TGCGCCAGCAGCCGGGACAGAGCCTACGAGCAGTACTTC. This sequence encodes CASSRDRAYEQYF.

The rearrangement joins TRBV20-1 to TRBJ1-1; no reliable D call. Germline V gene sequence: CDR1 DFQATT, CDR2 SNEGSKA (reference sequence). CDR3 length: 11 residues. The ends were cut back, 4 bases at V and 5 bases at J, with 8 bases in the middle. CDR3 in amino acids: CSANGQTEAFF. CDR3 nucleotides: TGCAGTGCTAATGGGCAGACTGAAGCTTTCTTT.

The J gene is TRBJ1-1, the V gene TRBV5-1, with D uncertain. The CDR3 is made up of 15 amino acids. V lost 0 bases and J 4 bases, leaving 13 bases between the germline ends. CDR1 SGHRS and CDR2 YFSETQ come from the germline V gene. The CDR3 DNA reads TGCGCCAGCAGCTTGGATCCGGACGCGTCCACTGAAGCTTTCTTT. Protein sequence: CASSLDPDASTEAFF.

This sequence joins TRBV19 and TRBJ1-3; tentative D call: TRBD1 (5 bases). Germline assignment: CDR1 LNHDA and CDR2 SQIVND (reference sequence). V shed 7 bases and J shed 0 bases, with 16 bases lying between them. The CDR3 covers 16 residues. For the CDR3, the DNA is TGTGCCAGTAAAACTTCGACAGCCTTCTCTGGAAACACCATATATTTT. Its translation: CASKTSTAFSGNTIYF.

This CDR3 reads CASSLRTGATDTQYF. As DNA, the CDR3 is TGTGCCAGCAGCTTGCGGACAGGGGCAACAGATACGCAGTATTTT. The rearrangement uses TRBV5-4 and TRBJ2-3; the match to TRBD1 covers 9 bases. CDR1 is SGHNT, CDR2 YYREEE, per germline (reference sequence). The junction had 3 bases not matched to a gene; V was cut back by 1 base and J by 3 bases. The CDR3 runs 15 residues.

The chain has TRBV7-2 and TRBJ1-5; the D is unclear. Germline lookup yields CDR1 SGHTA and CDR2 FQGNSA. V was cut by 1 base and J by 1 base, with 8 bases left in between. This CDR3 has 15 amino acids. As DNA, the CDR3 is TGTGCCAGCAGCTTAGAACCCAGGAGCAATCAGCCCCAGCATTTT. This codes for CASSLEPRSNQPQHF.

The rearrangement joins TRBV12-5 to TRBJ2-2; 8 nucleotides agree with TRBD1. With 6 bases clipped from V and 6 bases from J, the junction kept 12 bases outside the gene matches. The CDR3 runs to 16 residues. Germline assignment: CDR1 LGHNT and CDR2 FRNRAP. The CDR3 sequence is CASGPGQGILAGELFF. The CDR3 DNA sequence: TGTGCTAGTGGCCCTGGACAGGGTATTTTGGCCGGGGAGCTGTTTTTT.